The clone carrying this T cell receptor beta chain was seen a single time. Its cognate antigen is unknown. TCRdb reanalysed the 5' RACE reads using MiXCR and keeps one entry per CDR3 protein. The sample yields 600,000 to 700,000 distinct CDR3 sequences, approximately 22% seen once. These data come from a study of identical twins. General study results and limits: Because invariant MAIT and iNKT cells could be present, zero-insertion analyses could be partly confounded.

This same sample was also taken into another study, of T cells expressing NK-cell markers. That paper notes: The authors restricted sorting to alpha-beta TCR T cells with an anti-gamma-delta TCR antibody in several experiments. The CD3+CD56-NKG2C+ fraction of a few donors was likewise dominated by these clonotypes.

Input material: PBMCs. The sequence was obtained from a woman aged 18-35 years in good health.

The CDR3 DNA follows: TGTGCCAGCAGTGGAAGCGGGAGGGGCGCCGGGGAGCTGTTTTTT. Translation: CASSGSGRGAGELFF. This chain uses TRBV6-1 with TRBJ2-2; 10 nucleotides line up with TRBD2. The length of the CDR3 is 15 residues. The V and J ends lost 4 bases and 6 bases, in that order; junction bases with no gene match: 5. Germline V gives CDR1 MNHNS, CDR2 SASEGT.